Below are 2 T cell receptor beta chains sequenced from a single sample in a study of CXCR3-negative and CXCR3-positive naive CD8 T cells. Study-level findings and limits: Higher TRB CDR3 hydrophobicity marked CXCR3-positive naive cells relative to CXCR3-negative naive cells.

The libraries of TRB cDNA were constructed through 5' RACE using UMI labels. Each CDR3 protein gets one entry in TCRdb, which reprocessed the 5' RACE reads and gives no DNA. Its listing shows tens of thousands of distinct CDR3 sequences. No antigen has been assigned to these receptors. The sequenced material came from naive CXCR3+ CD8+ T cells from blood. Subset of the sample: CD45RO-CCR7+CD27+CD95- naive CD8+ T cells expressing CXCR3 (TNR3+). The receptors were sampled from a human donor in good health. Some clones in this sample may be carry-over from other donors' samples.

The chain carries TRBV23-1 and TRBJ1-1. TRBV23-1 is identified as an open reading frame with a role that is uncertain. This CDR3 comprises 15 residues. Here the CDR3 reads CASSHRTGPNTEAFF.

The chain is built from TRBV30 and TRBJ2-2. In germline, CDR1 is GTSNPN, CDR2 SVGIG (reference sequence). This CDR3 comprises 12 residues. CDR3 loop: CAWAGYTGELFF. The full variable domain, rest sourced from reference TRBV30 and TRBJ2-2, is SQTIHQWPATLVQPVGSPLSLECTVEGTSNPNLYWYRQAAGRGLQLLFYSVGIGQISSEVPQNLSASRPQDRQFILSSKKLLLSDSGFYLCAWAGYTGELFFGEGSRLTVL.